This is a list of T cell receptor beta chains from one sample in a study of T cells in Graves' hyperthyroidism and ophthalmopathy. TCRdb independently ran MiXCR on the multiplex PCR reads; one entry per CDR3 protein. The top ten clones hold 8.2% of a sample with roughly 580,000 distinct CDR3 sequences, around 46% of them seen once. Sequences were obtained from peripheral blood or thyroid tissue (not recorded which). These receptors all come from a young woman with Graves' hyperthyroidism. Both conserved end residues are part of each CDR3. A D gene is named only where the DNA matches it firmly. The size entry is marked missing in some rows and otherwise reads once, few, many or a size class.

D	V	J	length	size	DNA	CDR3
NA	TRBV7-8	TRBJ2-5	13	NA	TGTGCCGACGCCCGGGCGGGGACACAGACCCAGTACTTC	CADARAGTQTQYF
NA	TRBV29-1	TRBJ1-3	10	NA	TGCAGCGTTGAAGGCGGGACCATATATTTT	CSVEGGTIYF
TRBD2	TRBV29-1	TRBJ2-7	12	NA	TGCAGCGTGGGACTAGCGGGCAACGAGCAGTACTTC	CSVGLAGNEQYF
NA	TRBV5-4	TRBJ2-5	15	NA	TGTGCCAGCAGCCAAGAGGGGGGTTGGGGGGAGACCCAGTACTTC	CASSQEGGWGETQYF
NA	TRBV2	TRBJ2-2	10	many	TGTGCCAGCAAAGCCGGGGAGCTGTTTTTT	CASKAGELFF
NA	TRBV12-3/TRBV12-4	TRBJ1-5	16	NA	TGTGCCAGCAGCGCCACCGGTTTCGGGGGCAATCAGCCCCAGCATTTT	CASSATGFGGNQPQHF
NA	TRBV10-3	TRBJ2-7	12	NA	TGTGCCATCAGCTTCTCGGTCCGCGAGCAGTACTTC	CAISFSVREQYF
TRBD1	TRBV7-7	TRBJ2-2	14	NA	TGTGCCAGCAGCCCTGGACAGGGCGGCGGGGAGCTGTTTTTT	CASSPGQGGGELFF
NA	TRBV5-1	TRBJ2-5	13	NA	TGCGCCAGCAGAATGGCCAACCAAGAGACCCAGTACTTC	CASRMANQETQYF
NA	TRBV29-1	TRBJ2-5	13	NA	TGCAGCGTTGACGCAGGGGCGTTGGAGACCCGGTACTTC	CSVDAGALETRYF
NA	TRBV2	TRBJ2-5	15	NA	TGTGCCAGCAGTGAAACGAATTACAGGGTAGGGACCCAGTACTTC	CASSETNYRVGTQYF
NA	TRBV29-1	TRBJ1-4	14	NA	TGCAGCGCTCAAGCGGGAGGGGCTGATGAAAAACTGTTTTTT	CSAQAGGADEKLFF
NA	TRBV12-3/TRBV12-4	TRBJ1-5	15	NA	TGTGCCAGCAGTACCACAGGGTCGAGCAATCAGCCCCAGCATTTT	CASSTTGSSNQPQHF
TRBD2	TRBV5-5	TRBJ2-5	16	NA	TGTGCCAGCAGTCCATCCACCAGCGGGAGGATTTATACCCAGTACTTC	CASSPSTSGRIYTQYF
NA	TRBV19	TRBJ2-5	11	few	TGTGCCACCCGTGGGAGGGAGACCCAGTACTTC	CATRGRETQYF
NA	TRBV5-4	TRBJ2-7	15	NA	TGTGCCAGCAGCTTCCGTACTCTGAGCTCCTACGAGCAGTACTTC	CASSFRTLSSYEQYF
TRBD2	TRBV20-1	TRBJ2-7	15	few	TGCAGTGCTAGAGCCACTAGCGGGAGAGGCCACGAGCAGTACTTC	CSARATSGRGHEQYF
TRBD1	TRBV7-2	TRBJ1-3	16	few	TGTGCCAGCAGCCGGACAGGGACGAGCTCTGGAAACACCATATATTTT	CASSRTGTSSGNTIYF
TRBD1	TRBV5-6	TRBJ2-7	16	NA	TGTGCCAGCAGCTTGGGAGGGGACAGCCCTCTCTACGAGCAGTACTTC	CASSLGGDSPLYEQYF
TRBD1	TRBV10-3	TRBJ2-7	14	many	TGTGCCATCAGTGAGTCGCGGCAGGGGGCAGGGCAGTACTTC	CAISESRQGAGQYF
NA	TRBV7-9	TRBJ1-4	14	NA	TGTGCCAGCAGCTTGGGGGTCCGGGAGGAAAAACTGTTTTTT	CASSLGVREEKLFF
NA	TRBV5-1	TRBJ2-5	15	NA	TGCGCCAGCAGCTTGGCATACAGGGAGAGAAAGACCCAGTACTTC	CASSLAYRERKTQYF
NA	TRBV7-6	TRBJ1-6	14	NA	TGTGCCAGCAGCTTAAAGGGATATAATTCACCCCTCCACTTT	CASSLKGYNSPLHF
NA	TRBV12-3/TRBV12-4	TRBJ2-7	12	many	TGTGCCAGCAGTAGGGACCTTTACGAGCAGTACTTC	CASSRDLYEQYF
NA	TRBV10-3	TRBJ2-7	13	few	TGTGCCAGCAGTGAGGGGGACACTGACGAGCAGTACTTC	CASSEGDTDEQYF
NA	TRBV11-1	TRBJ1-5	14	NA	TGTGCCAGCAATGAATCGGGAGGGGGTCAGCCCCAGCATTTT	CASNESGGGQPQHF
NA	TRBV24-1	TRBJ1-2	13	many	TGTGCCACCAGTGATTTGCAGGGGATCGGCTACACCTTC	CATSDLQGIGYTF
NA	TRBV10-2	TRBJ1-5	16	NA	TGCGCCAGCAGTGAGTCGAACCTGGGGGCGGGGCAGCCCCAGCATTTT	CASSESNLGAGQPQHF
TRBD2	TRBV20-1	TRBJ2-7	13	few	TGCAGTGCCCCGGGCGGGAGGGCCTACGAGCAGTACTTC	CSAPGGRAYEQYF
NA	TRBV29-1	TRBJ2-5	11	NA	TGCAGCGTTGGGGACGCAGAGACCCAGTACTTC	CSVGDAETQYF
NA	TRBV15	TRBJ2-2	16	few	TGTGCCACCAGCAGAGATCTCGGCGGAGACACCGGGGAGCTGTTTTTT	CATSRDLGGDTGELFF
NA	TRBV29-1	TRBJ1-2	10	NA	TGCAGCGTTAGTATGGACTACTACACCTTC	CSVSMDYYTF
NA	TRBV29-1	TRBJ2-3	13	NA	TGCAGCGTTGAAAAGACAGCCACAGATACGCAGTATTTT	CSVEKTATDTQYF
NA	TRBV2	TRBJ1-6	18	NA	TGTGCCAGCAGTGAAGCGAAGTTTTCCAGGGGTAGTAATTCACCCCTCCACTTT	CASSEAKFSRGSNSPLHF